This T cell receptor beta chain appears in the sequencing data of a study of PD-1 blockade in classical Hodgkin lymphoma (dated by TCRdb to between 2020 and 2021). As for the study more broadly: Nivolumab dosing was 3 mg/kg intravenously every 2 weeks, continuing until either disease progression or unacceptable toxicity. To define a peripheral blood immune signature of response to PD-1 blockade in classical Hodgkin lymphoma, the study combined TCR beta sequencing with CyTOF. General findings and caveats noted by the study authors: Trial patients achieving complete response had baseline diversity similar to newly diagnosed patients, whereas partial responders and progressors had significantly lower diversity. Newly diagnosed patients were reported to have lower baseline TCR diversity than healthy donors, and relapsed/refractory patients were reported to have lower baseline TCR diversity still. Lower diversity was observed in patients in whom nivolumab was started less than 1 year after ASCT, and these patients were excluded from later analyses so that confounding by immune reconstitution would be avoided. A significant rise by C4D1 was seen in CD4+ but not CD8+ TCR diversity (p=0.0027 vs p=0.16), with the rise being most apparent in complete responders (p=0.02). Only a single clinical trial cohort was studied, and what caused the repertoire differences, possibly disease activity or prior therapy, remained undefined.

This clone was found a few times. No cognate antigen has been identified for it. Base qualities were left out, and no much larger clone turns up one base away. According to the study, the label for this sample's time point signals: cycle 1 day 1 (C1D1), immediately before nivolumab initiation. All trial patients had relapsed after autologous stem cell transplantation, with cohorts A, B and C differing in prior brentuximab vedotin exposure. A total of approximately 51 patients with relapsed/refractory classical Hodgkin lymphoma made up the trial cohort, and each patient's best overall response was complete response, partial response or progressive disease. In the multi-cohort phase II CheckMate 205 trial, trial patients received single-agent nivolumab. An independent review committee assessed best overall response by applying the 2007 International Working Group response criteria. Trial PBMCs were collected just before the start of nivolumab (C1D1) and during therapy at cycle 2 day 1 and cycle 4 day 1. Peripheral blood was collected in 8 mL Vacutainer Cell Preparation Tubes, from which PBMCs were isolated by centrifugation and then cryopreserved.

Trimming costs V 1 base and J 8 bases, and their ends lie 6 bases apart. Per the germline V gene (reference sequence), SEHNR is the CDR1 and FQNEAQ is the CDR2. Including cysteine and phenylalanine, the CDR3 has 12 amino acids. Left in the record is the CDR3 DNA by itself, 36 bases read in frame from the first base. The Qiagen DNeasy kit was used to extract genomic DNA from unsorted PBMCs and from the negatively selected CD4+ and CD8+ fractions. TCR beta CDR3 regions were amplified by immunoSEQ multiplex PCR using primers annealing to V and J segments. Amplification bias was minimized using a synthetic immune receptor repertoire, and residual bias was removed computationally after sequencing. The published analysis was carried out like this. Repertoire diversity was quantified as the Shannon entropy index using custom Python scripts. Unsorted, CD4+ and CD8+ repertoires were examined separately, except in combined analyses, for which CD4+ and CD8+ sequences were merged in silico. Clonal expansion was defined as at least a 2-fold frequency increase after treatment relative to C1D1, with a pseudocount of 0.5 for undetected baseline clones. Singleton clones were defined as clones with 0 or 1 copy at C1D1, and non-singleton clones were defined as clones with 2 or more copies. Clones expanded in unsorted samples were assigned a CD4+, CD8+ or unknown annotation through matching of protein sequences in sorted samples from the same patient. Wilcoxon tests on paired samples were used to test diversity changes from C1D1 to C4D1. The source is immuneACCESS, and TCRdb retained only in-frame sequences with V and J called. Part of the clones is not carried over; for the studies checked, unresolved V genes explain less than half of this, and the remainder is unexplained. V, J and clone size were drawn from that table, and D and trimming were deduced from the DNA. Present in this sample are roughly 14,000 clones, 86% of which were seen just once. Roughly 4.4% of the sample lies in the top ten.

The TCR originated in a human donor with classical Hodgkin lymphoma. This chain joins TRBV7-9 to TRBJ2-1; the D call is possibly TRBD1 or TRBD2, each sharing 5 bases. The material was peripheral blood mononuclear cells (PBMCs), obtained at baseline. The sequence in DNA is TGTGCCAGCAGCTTAGGAGGGGATGAGCAGTTCTTC. This yields the protein CASSLGGDEQFF.